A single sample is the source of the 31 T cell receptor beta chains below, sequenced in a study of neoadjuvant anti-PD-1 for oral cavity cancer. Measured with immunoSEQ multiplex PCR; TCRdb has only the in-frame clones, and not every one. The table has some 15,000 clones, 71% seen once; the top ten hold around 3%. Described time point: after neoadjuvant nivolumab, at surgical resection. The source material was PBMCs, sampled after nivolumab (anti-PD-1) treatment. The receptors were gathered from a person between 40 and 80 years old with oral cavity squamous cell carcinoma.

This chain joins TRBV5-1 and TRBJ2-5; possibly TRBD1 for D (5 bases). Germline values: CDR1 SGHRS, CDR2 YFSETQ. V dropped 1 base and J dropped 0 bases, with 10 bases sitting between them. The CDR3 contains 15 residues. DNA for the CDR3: TGCGCCAGCAGCTTGTTAGGGGCGTACCAAGAGACCCAGTACTTC. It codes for CASSLLGAYQETQYF.

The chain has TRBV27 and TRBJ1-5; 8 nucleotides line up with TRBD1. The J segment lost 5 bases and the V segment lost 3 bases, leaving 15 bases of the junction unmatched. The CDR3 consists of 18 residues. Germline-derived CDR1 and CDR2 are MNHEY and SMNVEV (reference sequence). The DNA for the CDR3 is TGTGCCAGCAGTTTGTTTGGGAGCCAGGGGGCGGGGGATCAGCCCCAGCATTTT. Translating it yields CASSLFGSQGAGDQPQHF.

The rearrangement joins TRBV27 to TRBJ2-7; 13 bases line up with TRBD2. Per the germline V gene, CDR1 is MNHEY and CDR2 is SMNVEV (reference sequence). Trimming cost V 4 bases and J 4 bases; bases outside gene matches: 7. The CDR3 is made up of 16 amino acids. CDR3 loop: CASSSQGLAGIYEQYF. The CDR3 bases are TGTGCCAGCAGTTCTCAGGGACTAGCGGGAATATACGAGCAGTACTTC.

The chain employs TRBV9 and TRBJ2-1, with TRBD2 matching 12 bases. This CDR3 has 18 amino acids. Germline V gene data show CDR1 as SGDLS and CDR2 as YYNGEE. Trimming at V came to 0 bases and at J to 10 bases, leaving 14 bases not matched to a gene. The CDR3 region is CASSVVASGRGFPGEQFF. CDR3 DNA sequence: TGTGCCAGCAGCGTAGTGGCTAGCGGGAGGGGCTTTCCGGGGGAGCAGTTCTTC.

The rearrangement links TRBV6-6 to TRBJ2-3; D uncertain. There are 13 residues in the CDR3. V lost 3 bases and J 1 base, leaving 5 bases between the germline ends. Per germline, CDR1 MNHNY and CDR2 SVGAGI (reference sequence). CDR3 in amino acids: CASSYGRTDTQYF. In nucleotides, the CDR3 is TGTGCCAGCAGTTATGGACGCACAGATACGCAGTATTTT.

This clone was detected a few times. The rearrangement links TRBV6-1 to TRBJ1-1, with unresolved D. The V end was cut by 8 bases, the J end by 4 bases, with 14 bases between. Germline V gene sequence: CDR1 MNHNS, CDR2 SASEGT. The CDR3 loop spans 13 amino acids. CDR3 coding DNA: TGTGCCAGCCCTACCAACGGGTTCACTGAAGCTTTCTTT. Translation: CASPTNGFTEAFF.

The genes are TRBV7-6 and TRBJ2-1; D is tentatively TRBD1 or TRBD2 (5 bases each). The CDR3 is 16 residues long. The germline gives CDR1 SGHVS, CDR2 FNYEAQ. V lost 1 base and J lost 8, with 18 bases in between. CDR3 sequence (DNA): TGTGCCAGCAGCTTAGACGGGGCTAGAGGGTCGGATGAGCAGTTCTTC. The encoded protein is CASSLDGARGSDEQFF.

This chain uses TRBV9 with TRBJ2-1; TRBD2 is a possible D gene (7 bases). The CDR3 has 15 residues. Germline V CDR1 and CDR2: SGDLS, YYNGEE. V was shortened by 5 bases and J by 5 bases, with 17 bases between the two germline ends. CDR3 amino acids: CASSLVGGGNNEQFF. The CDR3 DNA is TGTGCCAGCAGTTTAGTGGGAGGGGGGAACAATGAGCAGTTCTTC.

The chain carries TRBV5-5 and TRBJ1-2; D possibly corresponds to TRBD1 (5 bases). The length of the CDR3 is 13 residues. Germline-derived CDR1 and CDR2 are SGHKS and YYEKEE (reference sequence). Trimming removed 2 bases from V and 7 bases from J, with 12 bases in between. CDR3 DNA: TGTGCCAGCAGCTTTGAAGGGGTTCTTGGCTACACCTTC. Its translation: CASSFEGVLGYTF.

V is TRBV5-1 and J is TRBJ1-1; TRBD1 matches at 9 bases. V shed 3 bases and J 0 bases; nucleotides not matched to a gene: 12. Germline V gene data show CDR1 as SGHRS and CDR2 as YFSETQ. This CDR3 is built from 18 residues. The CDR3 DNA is TGCGCCAGCAGCTCGACGGGGACAGGGAGGGGGATGAACACTGAAGCTTTCTTT. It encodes CASSSTGTGRGMNTEAFF.

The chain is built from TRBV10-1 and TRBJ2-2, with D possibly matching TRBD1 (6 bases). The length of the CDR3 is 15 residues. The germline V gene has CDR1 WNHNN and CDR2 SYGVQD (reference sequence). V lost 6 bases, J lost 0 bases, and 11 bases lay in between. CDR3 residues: CASSLYRANTGELFF. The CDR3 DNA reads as TGCGCCAGCAGCTTATACAGGGCGAACACCGGGGAGCTGTTTTTT.

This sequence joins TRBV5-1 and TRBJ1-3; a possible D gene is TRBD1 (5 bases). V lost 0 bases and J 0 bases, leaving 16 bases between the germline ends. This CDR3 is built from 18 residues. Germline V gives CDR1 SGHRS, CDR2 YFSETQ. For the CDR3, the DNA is TGCGCCAGCAGCTTGGGGCGGGACCTATCCTTCTCTGGAAACACCATATATTTT. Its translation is CASSLGRDLSFSGNTIYF.

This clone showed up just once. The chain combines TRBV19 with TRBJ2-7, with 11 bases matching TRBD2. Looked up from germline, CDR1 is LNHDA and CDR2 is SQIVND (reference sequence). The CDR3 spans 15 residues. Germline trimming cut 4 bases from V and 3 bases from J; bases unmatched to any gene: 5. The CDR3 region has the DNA TGTGCCAGTAGTACTAGGGGGACTAGCGGCTACGAGCAGTACTTC. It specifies CASSTRGTSGYEQYF.

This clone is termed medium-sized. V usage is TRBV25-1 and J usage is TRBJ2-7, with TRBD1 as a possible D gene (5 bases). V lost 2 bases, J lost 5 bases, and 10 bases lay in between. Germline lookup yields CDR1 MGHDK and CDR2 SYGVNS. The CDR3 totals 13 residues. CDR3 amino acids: CASSEIGANEQYF. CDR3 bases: TGTGCCAGCAGTGAAATAGGGGCGAACGAGCAGTACTTC.

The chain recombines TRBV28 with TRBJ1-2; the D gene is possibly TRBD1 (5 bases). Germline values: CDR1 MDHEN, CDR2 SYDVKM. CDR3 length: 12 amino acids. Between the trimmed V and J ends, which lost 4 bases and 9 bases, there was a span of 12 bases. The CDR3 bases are TGTGCCAGCAGTTCTCACAGGTACAGCTACACCTTC. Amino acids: CASSSHRYSYTF.

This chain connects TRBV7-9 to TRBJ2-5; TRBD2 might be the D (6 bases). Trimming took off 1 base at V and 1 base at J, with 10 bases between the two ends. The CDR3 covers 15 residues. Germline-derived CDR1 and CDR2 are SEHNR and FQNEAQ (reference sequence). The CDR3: CASSLVGEVQETQYF. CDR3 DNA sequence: TGTGCCAGCAGCTTAGTCGGGGAGGTCCAAGAGACCCAGTACTTC.

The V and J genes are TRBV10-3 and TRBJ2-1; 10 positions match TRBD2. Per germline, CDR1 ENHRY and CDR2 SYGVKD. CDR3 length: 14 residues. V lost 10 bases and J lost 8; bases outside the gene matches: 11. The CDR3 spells CASSQREGPDEQFF. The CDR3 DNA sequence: TGTGCCAGCTCGCAGCGGGAGGGCCCCGATGAGCAGTTCTTC.

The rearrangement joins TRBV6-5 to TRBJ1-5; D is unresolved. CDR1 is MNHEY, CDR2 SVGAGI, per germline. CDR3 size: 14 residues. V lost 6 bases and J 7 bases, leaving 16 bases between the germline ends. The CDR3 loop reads CASSPDTVYQPQHF. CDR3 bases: TGTGCCAGCAGCCCCGACACGGTTTACCAGCCCCAGCATTTT.

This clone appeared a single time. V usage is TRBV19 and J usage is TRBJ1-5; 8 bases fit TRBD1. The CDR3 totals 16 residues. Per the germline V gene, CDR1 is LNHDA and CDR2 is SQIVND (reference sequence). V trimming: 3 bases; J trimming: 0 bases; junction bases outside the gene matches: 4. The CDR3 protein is CASSIRQGNSNQPQHF. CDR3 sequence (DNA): TGTGCCAGTAGTATTCGACAGGGGAATAGCAATCAGCCCCAGCATTTT.

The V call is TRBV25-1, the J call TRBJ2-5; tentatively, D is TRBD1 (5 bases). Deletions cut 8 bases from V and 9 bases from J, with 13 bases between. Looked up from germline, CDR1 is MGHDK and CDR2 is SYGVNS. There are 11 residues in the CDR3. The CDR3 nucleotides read TGTGCCAGCGGGGCGGTCGGGCCCCAGTACTTC. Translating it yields CASGAVGPQYF.

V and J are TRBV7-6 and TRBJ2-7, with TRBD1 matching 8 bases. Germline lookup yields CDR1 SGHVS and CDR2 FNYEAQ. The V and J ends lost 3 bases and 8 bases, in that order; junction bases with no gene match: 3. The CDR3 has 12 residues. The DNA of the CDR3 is TGTGCCAGCAGCTTCGACAGGGGCCAGCAGTACTTC. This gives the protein CASSFDRGQQYF.

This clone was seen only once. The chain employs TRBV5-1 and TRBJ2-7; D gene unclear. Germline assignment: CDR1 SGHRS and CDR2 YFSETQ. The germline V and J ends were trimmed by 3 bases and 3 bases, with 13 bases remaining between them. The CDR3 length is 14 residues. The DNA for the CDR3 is TGCGCCAGCAGCTCTGACGGGTTGGGCTACGAGCAGTACTTC. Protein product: CASSSDGLGYEQYF.

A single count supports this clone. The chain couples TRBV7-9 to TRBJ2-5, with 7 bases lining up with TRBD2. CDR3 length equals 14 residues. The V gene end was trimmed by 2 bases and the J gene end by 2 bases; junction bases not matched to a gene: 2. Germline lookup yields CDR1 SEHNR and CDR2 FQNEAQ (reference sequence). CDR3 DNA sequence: TGTGCCAGCAGCTTACTAGCGGTTCAAGAGACCCAGTACTTC. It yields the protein CASSLLAVQETQYF.

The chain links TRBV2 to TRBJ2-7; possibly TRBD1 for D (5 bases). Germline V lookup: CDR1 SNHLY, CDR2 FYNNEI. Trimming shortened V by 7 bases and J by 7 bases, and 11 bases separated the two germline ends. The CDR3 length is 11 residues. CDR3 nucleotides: TGTGCCAGCAACTCAGGGCGGGAGCAGTACTTC. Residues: CASNSGREQYF.

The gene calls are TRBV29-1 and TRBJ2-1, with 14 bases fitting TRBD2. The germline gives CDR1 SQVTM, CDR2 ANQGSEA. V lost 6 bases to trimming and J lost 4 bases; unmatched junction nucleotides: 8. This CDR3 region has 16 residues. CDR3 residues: CSVQGLAGEAYNEQFF. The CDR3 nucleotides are TGCAGCGTCCAGGGACTAGCGGGAGAAGCATACAATGAGCAGTTCTTC.

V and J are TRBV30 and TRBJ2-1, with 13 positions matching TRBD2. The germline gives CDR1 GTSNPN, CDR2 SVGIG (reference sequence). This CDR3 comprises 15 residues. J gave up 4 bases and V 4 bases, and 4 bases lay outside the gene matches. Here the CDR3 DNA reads TGTGCCTGGAAACTAGCGGGAGGGCGGTACAATGAGCAGTTCTTC. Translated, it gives CAWKLAGGRYNEQFF. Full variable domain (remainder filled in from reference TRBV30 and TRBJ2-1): SQTIHQWPATLVQPVGSPLSLECTVEGTSNPNLYWYRQAAGRGLQLLFYSVGIGQISSEVPQNLSASRPQDRQFILSSKKLLLSDSGFYLCAWKLAGGRYNEQFFGPGTRLTVL.

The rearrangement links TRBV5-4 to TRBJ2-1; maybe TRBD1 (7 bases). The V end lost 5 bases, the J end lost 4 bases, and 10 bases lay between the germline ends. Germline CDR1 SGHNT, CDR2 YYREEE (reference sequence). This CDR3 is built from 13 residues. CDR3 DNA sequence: TGTGCCAGCAGGCGGGACAGTTACAATGAGCAGTTCTTC. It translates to CASRRDSYNEQFF. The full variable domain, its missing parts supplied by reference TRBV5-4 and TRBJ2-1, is ETGVTQSPTHLIKTRGQQVTLRCSSQSGHNTVSWYQQALGQGPQFIFQYYREEENGRGNFPPRFSGLQFPNYSSELNVNALELDDSALYLCASRRDSYNEQFFGPGTRLTVL.

The CDR3 here is CASSLAASGRAVETQYF. The CDR3 region has the DNA TGTGCCAGCAGCTTGGCGGCTAGCGGGAGGGCCGTTGAGACCCAGTACTTC. The V gene is TRBV5-4, the J gene TRBJ2-5, with 12 bases identical to TRBD2. Germline V gene data show CDR1 as SGHNT and CDR2 as YYREEE (reference sequence). The CDR3 contains 17 residues. Losses at the gene ends were 0 bases for V and 5 bases for J; bases not matched to a gene: 8. The full variable domain, its missing parts supplied by reference TRBV5-4 and TRBJ2-5, is ETGVTQSPTHLIKTRGQQVTLRCSSQSGHNTVSWYQQALGQGPQFIFQYYREEENGRGNFPPRFSGLQFPNYSSELNVNALELDDSALYLCASSLAASGRAVETQYFGPGTRLLVL.

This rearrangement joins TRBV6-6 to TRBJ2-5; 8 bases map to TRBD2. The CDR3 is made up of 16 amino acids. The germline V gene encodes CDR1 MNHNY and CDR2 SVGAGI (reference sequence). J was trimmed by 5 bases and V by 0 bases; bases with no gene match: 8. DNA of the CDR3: TGTGCCAGCAGTTACTCCCGGACTAGCCCTACGGAGACCCAGTACTTC. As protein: CASSYSRTSPTETQYF.

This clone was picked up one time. The DNA of the CDR3 is TGTGCCAGTAGTGGGCTAGCGGATTTCACAGATACGCAGTATTTT. Residues: CASSGLADFTDTQYF. This chain uses TRBV19 with TRBJ2-3; TRBD2 agrees at 7 bases. J gave up 2 bases and V 5 bases, and 7 bases lay outside the gene matches. Looked up from germline, CDR1 is LNHDA and CDR2 is SQIVND (reference sequence). There are 15 residues in the CDR3.

The CDR3 region is CASSWDGTGNQPQHF. The DNA of the CDR3 is TGTGCCAGCAGCTGGGACGGGACGGGCAATCAGCCCCAGCATTTT. The chain links TRBV5-5 to TRBJ1-5; a possible D gene is TRBD1 (5 bases). Germline values: CDR1 SGHKS, CDR2 YYEKEE (reference sequence). CDR3 length: 15 amino acids. The V and J ends lost 3 bases and 2 bases respectively, with 12 bases between them. The whole variable domain, filled in from reference TRBV5-5 and TRBJ1-5, reads DAGVTQSPTHLIKTRGQQVTLRCSPISGHKSVSWYQQVLGQGPQFIFQYYEKEERGRGNFPDRFSARQFPNYSSELNVNALLLGDSALYLCASSWDGTGNQPQHFGDGTRLSIL.